This TCR beta chain was recovered during a study of T cell changes during pregnancy in multiple sclerosis. The V end was cut by 1 base, the J end by 0 bases, with 12 bases between. Germline-derived CDR1 and CDR2 are SGHRS and YFSETQ. The CDR3 loop spans 16 amino acids. Only in-frame clones appear in the TCRdb table, and some are missing; sequencing was by immunoSEQ multiplex PCR. The sample shows about 38,000 clones, about 95% of them seen only once. The TCR was taken from a female donor with multiple sclerosis, enrolled in a pregnancy study. Sequencing used CD4+ T cells from peripheral blood mononuclear cells, obtained in the second trimester of pregnancy. The V and J genes are TRBV5-1 and TRBJ2-3; D perhaps matches TRBD2 (6 bases). In nucleotides, the CDR3 is TGCGCCAGCAGCTTGCAAGGGACTCTAAGCACAGATACGCAGTATTTT. Translated, it gives CASSLQGTLSTDTQYF.